Listed below are T cell receptor beta chains from one sample, sequenced in a study of Graves' ophthalmopathy and Graves' hyperthyroidism. A single record per CDR3 protein comes from TCRdb applying MiXCR to the multiplex PCR reads. The sample lists some 350,000 distinct CDR3 sequences, 17% occurring once. The sequencing input was peripheral blood. These receptors all come from an adult woman with stable Graves' hyperthyroidism. CDR3s include the opening cysteine and the closing phenylalanine or tryptophan. D genes are given only for firm matches. Part of the rows lack a size; the others show once, few, many or a class for expanded clones.

- TRBJ2-6 many TRBV12-5 TGTGCTAGTGGTCACTCTGGGGCCAACGTCCTGACTTTC CASGHSGANVLTF
- TRBJ2-2 many TRBV11-2 TGTGCCAGCAGCTCCGCTAGCAGGAACACCGGGGAGCTGTTTTTT CASSSASRNTGELFF
- TRBJ2-4 - TRBV6-5 TGTGCCAGCAGTTACTCGGCAAGACTAGCCAAAAACATTCAGTACTTC CASSYSARLAKNIQYF
- TRBJ2-7 many TRBV6-1 TGTGCCAGCAGCCCTATGATTGGTTACGAGCAGTACTTC CASSPMIGYEQYF
TRBD1 TRBJ1-2 many TRBV7-2 TGTGCCAGCAGCAGAACCGGGACAGGGATCTATGGCTACACCTTC CASSRTGTGIYGYTF
- TRBJ2-5 many TRBV6-1 TGTGCCAGCAGTGAACCCACGGCGTACCAAGAGACCCAGTACTTC CASSEPTAYQETQYF
- TRBJ1-2 - TRBV6-1 TGTGCCAGCAGTCCAGCCGGGGGGGACTATGGCTACACCTTC CASSPAGGDYGYTF
- TRBJ1-1 many TRBV12-3/TRBV12-4 TGTGCCAGCAGTCCCCTTAGTTCCGCCGGGGAAGCTTTCTTT CASSPLSSAGEAFF
- TRBJ1-6 many TRBV6-4 TGTGCCAGCAGTGACCGGGGTTCGGGGAATTCACCCCTCCACTTT CASSDRGSGNSPLHF
TRBD1 TRBJ2-7 many TRBV20-1 TGCAGTGCACGGGGACAGGGGGCGCGTCTACAGTACTTC CSARGQGARLQYF
- TRBJ2-7 many TRBV29-1 TGCAGCGTTGAAGTGGACCAGTCCTCCTACGAGCAGTACTTC CSVEVDQSSYEQYF
- TRBJ2-5 - TRBV11-2 TGTGCCACCAGTGATTTCACGGAGACCCAGTACTTC CATSDFTETQYF
TRBD1 TRBJ1-6 many TRBV27 TGTGCCAGCAGAAGACAGGGGGTCCTTAATTCACCCCTCCACTTT CASRRQGVLNSPLHF
TRBD1 TRBJ1-5 many TRBV20-1 TGCAGTGCGCAGGGGGACAATCAGCCCCAGCATTTT CSAQGDNQPQHF
- TRBJ2-5 many TRBV4-2 TGTGCCAGCAGCACCGGGCCGGGAGAGGGAGAGACCCAGTACTTC CASSTGPGEGETQYF
TRBD1 TRBJ2-3 many TRBV6-5 TGTGCCAGCAGTTCCGACAGGGGGAGGAGGGCAGATACGCAGTATTTT CASSSDRGRRADTQYF
TRBD1 TRBJ2-7 many TRBV28 TGTGCCAGCAGTTTGAAGGACAGGGGCCATTCCTACGAGCAGTACTTC CASSLKDRGHSYEQYF
- TRBJ2-7 many TRBV27 TGTGCCAGCAGTTTGAACGCCTTAGTCTACGAGCAGTACTTC CASSLNALVYEQYF
- TRBJ2-3 - TRBV5-4 TGTGCCAGCAGCTTGGCCCCCTCAGGCCTCACAGATACGCAGTATTTT CASSLAPSGLTDTQYF
- TRBJ1-2 many TRBV6-2/TRBV6-3 TGTGCCAGCAGTACGGAGCAGGAGTGGCCTAAGGATGGCTACACCTTC CASSTEQEWPKDGYTF
TRBD1 TRBJ2-2 - TRBV20-1 TGCAGTGCTAGCCGGACAGGGACCACCGGGGAGCTGTTTTTT CSASRTGTTGELFF
- TRBJ1-2 - TRBV11-2 TGTGCCAGCAGTCAAGGGACGTCTAACTATGGCTACACCTTC CASSQGTSNYGYTF
- TRBJ1-6 - TRBV20-1 TGCAGTGCTATCCGGAACGATTATAATTCACCCCTCCACTTT CSAIRNDYNSPLHF
- TRBJ2-5 many TRBV2 TGTGCCAGCAGCGGCCCTGGAGTTCGGCAAGAGACCCAGTACTTC CASSGPGVRQETQYF
TRBD2 TRBJ2-7 many TRBV20-1 TGCAGTGCTAGAGGACTAGCGGGAGGAATCATACAGTACTTC CSARGLAGGIIQYF
TRBD1 TRBJ2-2 few TRBV18 TGTGCCAGCTCATCCGGGACAGGTTACACCGGGGAGCTGTTTTTT CASSSGTGYTGELFF
- TRBJ2-2 many TRBV5-1 TGCGCCAGCAGCTTCACCGGGAACCCCAACGGGGAGCTGTTTTTT CASSFTGNPNGELFF
- TRBJ1-1 many TRBV5-1 TGCGCCACCAGACAAGGGATCATGAACACTGAAGCTTTCTTT CATRQGIMNTEAFF
TRBD2 TRBJ2-7 many TRBV12-3/TRBV12-4 TGTGCCAGCAGTCGGGGACTAGCGGGAGTTCGCGAGCAGTACTTC CASSRGLAGVREQYF
TRBD2 TRBJ2-5 - TRBV12-3/TRBV12-4 TGTGCCAGCAGTTGGGGACTAGCGGGGCTCCAAACCCAGTACTTC CASSWGLAGLQTQYF